This record concerns one TCR beta chain sequence. Antigen unknown. The sample is drawn from a study of somatic mutations in cytotoxic T cells in rheumatoid arthritis. Positive selection using magnetic beads isolated the CD4+ and CD8+ cells (purity was checked by flow cytometry). The method was immunoSEQ multiplex PCR; TCRdb's version includes in-frame clones alone and lacks a portion of them. The sample shows tens of thousands of clones, approximately 80% of them seen only once. This CDR3 region has 13 residues. V shed 5 bases and J shed 2 bases, with 10 bases lying between them. From germline, CDR1 is SEHNR and CDR2 FQNEAQ (reference sequence). Findings and caveats of the study: TRBV07 appeared slightly underrepresented in the rheumatoid arthritis patients. That finding was not adjusted to account for multiple comparisons. Exceedance of 20% of CD8+ cells by the largest CD8+ clone occurred in 8 of 65 patients. Clonality of CD8+ cells rose with age in rheumatoid arthritis patients but not healthy controls.

This chain joins TRBV7-9 and TRBJ2-7, with D possibly matching TRBD1 (6 bases). The sequencing sample was made of CD8+ T cells sorted from blood. This receptor was identified in a man aged 35-49 years in good health. CDR3 protein: CASSPRTAYEQYF. In nucleotides, the CDR3 is TGTGCCAGCAGCCCGAGGACAGCCTACGAGCAGTACTTC.